This TCR beta chain is drawn from a study of CD8 T cells in Susac syndrome. The CDR3 is 10 amino acids. Per germline, CDR1 SQVTM and CDR2 ANQGSEA. Comments on this clonotype: Germline is not matched at one junction end, which may reflect a read error.

The control group consisted of healthy donors matched for age and sex. Both CD4+ and CD8+ T cells were negatively isolated, and TEMRA cells underwent FACS enrichment. RNA, at 0.5 to 1 ug, was reverse transcribed with random hexamers. The method of amplification for TCR beta CDR3 was immunoSEQ multiplex PCR, covering 54 Vbeta and 13 Jbeta. MiXCR, applied by TCRdb to the immunoSEQ multiplex PCR reads, yields one record per CDR3 protein. Here the sample spans 90,000 or so distinct CDR3 sequences, 85% to 95% being singletons. The chain couples TRBV29-1 to TRBJ1-2; TRBD1 matches at 7 bases. The material sequenced was CD8+ T cells from PBMCs. The receptor comes from a human donor in good health. In DNA, the CDR3 is TGCAGCGCAGGGGACAGTCTCCAATTCTTC. Amino acids: CSAGDSLQFF.